This passage covers 21 T cell receptor beta chains from one sample sequenced in a study of patients and donors after allogeneic stem cell transplantation. TCRdb reanalysed the RT-PCR reads using MiXCR and keeps one entry per CDR3 protein. The sample has about 960,000 distinct CDR3 sequences, about a sixth seen once. The sequenced material came from blood, either unsorted or a sorted T cell fraction (not recorded which). The receptor source for this set is a human donor who was either an allogeneic HSCT recipient or a stem cell or donor lymphocyte infusion donor (not recorded which). It is not recorded whose cells these are; they may come from a transplant donor.

The genes are TRBV5-1 and TRBJ1-1, with no clear D. CDR3 length equals 17 residues. Trimming removed 5 bases at V and 1 base at J, with 21 bases between. Per the germline V gene, CDR1 is SGHRS and CDR2 is YFSETQ. DNA of the CDR3: TGCGCCAGCAGATGGGGAGGGCGGAGCTGGGGGAACACTGAAGCTTTCTTT. It translates to CASRWGGRSWGNTEAFF. The full variable domain, in which reference TRBV5-1 and TRBJ1-1 provide the parts outside the CDR3, is KAGVTQTPRYLIKTRGQQVTLSCSPISGHRSVSWYQQTPGQGLQFLFEYFSETQRNKGNFPGRFSGRQFSNSRSEMNVSTLELGDSALYLCASRWGGRSWGNTEAFFGQGTRLTVV.

A few counts support this clonotype. Relative to the germline gene, one junction end is altered; a read error may explain this. The gene calls are TRBV10-3 and TRBJ2-7; TRBD1 matches 10 bases. Germline V CDR1 and CDR2: ENHRY, SYGVKD. The CDR3 loop spans 14 amino acids. The DNA of the CDR3 is TGTGCCATCAATGAGGGACAGGGGAACTACGAGCAGTACTTC. Translation: CAINEGQGNYEQYF.

In its sample, this clonotype was seen a few times. This chain uses TRBV6-5 with TRBJ2-2; 12 positions agree with TRBD1. The CDR3 has 19 residues. Germline assignment: CDR1 MNHEY and CDR2 SVGAGI. V gave up 0 bases and J gave up 5 bases; unmatched junction bases: 10. The CDR3 DNA reads as TGTGCCAGCAGTTACTCCCCACCCGGGACAGGGGGCCGGACCGGGGAGCTGTTTTTT. Translating it yields CASSYSPPGTGGRTGELFF.

This clonotype was seen a handful of times. The chain links TRBV20-1 to TRBJ1-5; possible D gene TRBD1, 6 bases. V gave up 6 bases and J gave up 4 bases, with 10 bases separating them. This CDR3 is built from 12 residues. Germline loops: CDR1 DFQATT, CDR2 SNEGSKA (reference sequence). The CDR3 sequence is CSAQQGNQPQHF. CDR3 sequence (DNA): TGCAGTGCCCAACAGGGAAATCAGCCCCAGCATTTT.

The chain combines TRBV7-6 with TRBJ2-2; the D gene is possibly TRBD2 (5 bases). Germline-derived CDR1 and CDR2 are SGHVS and FNYEAQ. The germline V and J ends were trimmed by 3 bases and 7 bases, with 12 bases remaining between them. The CDR3 has 14 amino acids. The CDR3 nucleotides are TGTGCCAGCAGCTTCACAGCTAGCATCGGGGAGCTGTTTTTT. It is translated as CASSFTASIGELFF.

This clonotype was counted between two and nine times. This chain links TRBV24-1 with TRBJ2-2; 8 bases align to TRBD1. This CDR3 is built from 14 residues. J was trimmed by 10 bases and V by 3 bases; bases with no gene match: 6. Per germline, CDR1 KGHDR and CDR2 SFDVKD. The CDR3 here is CATSDPGTGAELFF. Written as DNA, the CDR3 is TGTGCCACCAGTGATCCTGGGACAGGTGCGGAGCTGTTTTTT.

The chain has TRBV6-5 and TRBJ2-3, with a possible D match to TRBD1 (5 bases). With 2 bases removed from V and 6 bases from J, the gap between germline ends came to 24 bases. The CDR3 is 18 amino acids. The germline V gene has CDR1 MNHEY and CDR2 SVGAGI. Here the CDR3 DNA reads TGTGCCAGCAGTTACCGGATCGGTGGCAGGGAAGGGGCGGATACGCAGTATTTT. It specifies CASSYRIGGREGADTQYF.

The chain is built from TRBV6-1 and TRBJ1-5, with TRBD1 matching 9 bases. The CDR3 length is 16 residues. With V trimmed by 6 bases and J by 4 bases, 10 bases remained unmatched. Germline values: CDR1 MNHNS, CDR2 SASEGT. The CDR3 spells CASRPTGQGLNQPQHF. In nucleotides, the CDR3 is TGTGCCAGCAGACCCACGGGACAGGGACTAAATCAGCCCCAGCATTTT.

This clonotype was counted only a few times. V gene TRBV20-1 combines with J gene TRBJ2-7, with 9 bases lining up with TRBD2. CDR3 length: 17 amino acids. After removal of 0 bases from V and 0 bases from J, the junction contained 9 bases not matched to a gene. From germline, CDR1 is DFQATT and CDR2 SNEGSKA (reference sequence). The CDR3 coding sequence is TGCAGTGCTAGAGATAAAATAGCGGGGGCAATCTCCTACGAGCAGTACTTC. This encodes CSARDKIAGAISYEQYF.

The chain employs TRBV24-1 and TRBJ2-3; D gene unclear. V lost 10 bases, J lost 0 bases, and 13 bases lay in between. The CDR3 covers 14 residues. Germline CDR1 KGHDR, CDR2 SFDVKD. The CDR3 protein is CATGLTASTDTQYF. CDR3 bases: TGTGCCACAGGGTTGACGGCAAGCACAGATACGCAGTATTTT.

This clonotype showed up just a few times. The CDR3 loop is CSTWTGVHNEQFF. The CDR3 DNA sequence: TGCAGCACATGGACAGGGGTCCACAATGAGCAGTTCTTC. V is TRBV29-1 and J is TRBJ2-1, with TRBD1 matching over 9 bases. With V trimmed by 8 bases and J by 5 bases, 7 bases remained unmatched. CDR1 and CDR2 from the germline V gene are SQVTM and ANQGSEA. The CDR3 sequence is 13 residues long.

V usage is TRBV30 and J usage is TRBJ2-1, with TRBD2 identical over 14 bases. V lost 2 bases to trimming and J lost 8 bases; unmatched junction nucleotides: 8. Germline V gene data show CDR1 as GTSNPN and CDR2 as SVGIG (reference sequence). CDR3 length: 16 amino acids. The CDR3 sequence: CAWSPLPGLAGDEQFF. CDR3 coding DNA: TGTGCCTGGAGTCCACTCCCGGGACTAGCGGGGGATGAGCAGTTCTTC.

There are a few counts of this clonotype. V is TRBV4-2 and J is TRBJ1-2; 7 bases line up with TRBD1. V shed 3 bases, J shed 4 bases, and the junction held 14 bases outside the gene matches. This CDR3 is 17 amino acids long. The germline gives CDR1 LGHNA, CDR2 YNFKEQ. The CDR3 reads CASSQELLQGIGYGYTF. The DNA of the CDR3 is TGTGCCAGCAGCCAGGAACTCCTACAGGGGATAGGCTATGGCTACACCTTC.

DNA of the CDR3: TGTGCCAGCAGCTTACTATACCCCCGGGGGCCTCAAGAGACCCAGTACTTC. It specifies CASSLLYPRGPQETQYF. V usage is TRBV7-9 and J usage is TRBJ2-5; the D call may be TRBD1 or TRBD2 (6 bases each). The germline CDR1 and CDR2 sequences are SEHNR and FQNEAQ (reference sequence). V shed 2 bases and J shed 2 bases, with 18 bases lying between them. The CDR3 contains 17 residues.

This clonotype has only a few counts. The chain has TRBV7-9 and TRBJ2-3, with 11 bases matching TRBD2. With V trimmed by 6 bases and J by 8 bases, 10 bases remained unmatched. There are 15 residues in the CDR3. Germline V gives CDR1 SEHNR, CDR2 FQNEAQ (reference sequence). The CDR3 here is CASRDGGLAEITQYF. The CDR3 nucleotides are TGTGCCAGCAGAGACGGGGGACTAGCGGAAATTACGCAGTATTTT. The full variable domain, completed using reference TRBV7-9 and TRBJ2-3, is DTGVSQNPRHKITKRGQNVTFRCDPISEHNRLYWYRQTLGQGPEFLTYFQNEAQLEKSRLLSDRFSAERPKGSFSTLEIQRTEQGDSAMYLCASRDGGLAEITQYFGPGTRLTVL.

The chain employs TRBV28 and TRBJ1-4; no clear D gene. The germline V and J ends were trimmed by 7 bases and 8 bases, with 17 bases remaining between them. The CDR3 consists of 14 residues. CDR1 and CDR2 (germline): MDHEN, SYDVKM. The CDR3 nucleotides are TGTGCCAGCAACGGTGGGCTGGGAGGAGAAAAACTGTTTTTT. Its protein product is CASNGGLGGEKLFF.

This rearrangement joins TRBV11-2 to TRBJ1-2; D is possibly TRBD1 (5 bases). Trimming removed 3 bases from V and 4 bases from J, with 15 bases in between. Looked up from germline, CDR1 is SGHAT and CDR2 is FQNNGV. The length of the CDR3 is 15 residues. This chain's CDR3 is CASSFGDLKSYGYTF. The CDR3 coding sequence is TGTGCCAGCAGCTTTGGGGACCTCAAGAGCTATGGCTACACCTTC.

This clonotype was detected a few times. This chain connects TRBV28 to TRBJ1-5; D is ambiguous. V dropped 6 bases and J dropped 7 bases, with 7 bases sitting between them. This CDR3 region has 11 residues. The germline CDR1 and CDR2 sequences are MDHEN and SYDVKM. The CDR3 nucleotides read TGTGCCAGCAGGTCAGAACAGCCCCAGCATTTT. Translation gives CASRSEQPQHF.

This clonotype was seen a handful of times. J is TRBJ2-5 and V is TRBV12-3 or TRBV12-4; 14 positions agree with TRBD2. With V trimmed by 5 bases and J by 3 bases, 5 bases remained unmatched. The CDR3 length is 16 residues. The CDR3 spells CASSMTSGGAKETQYF. CDR3 coding DNA: TGTGCCAGCAGTATGACTAGCGGGGGGGCAAAAGAGACCCAGTACTTC.

There are a few counts of this clonotype. V usage is TRBV27 and J usage is TRBJ1-1; 8 nucleotides line up with TRBD1. Germline CDR1 is MNHEY and CDR2 is SMNVEV (reference sequence). V gave up 6 bases and J gave up 5 bases; unmatched junction bases: 14. The CDR3 contains 16 residues. CDR3 protein: CASSRAMTGVRTEAFF. For the CDR3, the DNA is TGTGCCAGCAGCCGAGCCATGACAGGGGTTAGGACTGAAGCTTTCTTT.

The V gene is TRBV5-1, the J gene TRBJ2-3; the match to TRBD2 covers 9 bases. The CDR3 totals 16 residues. Looked up from germline, CDR1 is SGHRS and CDR2 is YFSETQ. V was clipped by 0 bases and J by 3 bases; unmatched bases: 5. The CDR3 region is CASSLVASGATDTQYF. DNA of the CDR3: TGCGCCAGCAGCTTGGTAGCTAGCGGGGCAACAGATACGCAGTATTTT.